These T cell receptor beta chains were read from a single sample in a study of cytomegalovirus exposure and HLA in healthy donors. Sequencing was performed with immunoSEQ multiplex PCR; in TCRdb, only in-frame clones are kept and a portion is missing. The table includes around 90,000 clones, roughly 80% detected once. Sequenced material: PBMCs. Receptor source: a man aged 25-45 years in good health and CMV-seronegative. The CDR3 runs from the conserved cysteine through the conserved F or W. The D gene is left open where the match is weak. Expanded clones get a size class; other rows say once, few or many, or leave the size out.

- | TRBJ2-7 | - | TRBV14 | CASSQGRGPYEQYF | TGTGCCAGCAGCCAGGGGCGGGGGCCCTACGAGCAGTACTTC
- | TRBJ1-1 | - | TRBV5-8 | CASSLEETSARAFF | TGTGCCAGCAGTTTGGAGGAGACTTCAGCACGGGCTTTCTTT
- | TRBJ2-2 | - | TRBV6-1 | CASSEDSGNTGELFF | TGTGCCAGCAGTGAAGACAGCGGGAACACCGGGGAGCTGTTTTTT
- | TRBJ2-5 | - | TRBV9 | CASSVGSAEETQYF | TGTGCCAGCAGCGTAGGTAGTGCCGAAGAGACCCAGTACTTC
- | TRBJ1-4 | - | TRBV27 | CASSPMRRANEKLFF | TGTGCCAGCAGTCCTATGCGCAGGGCAAATGAAAAACTGTTTTTT
few | TRBJ2-1 | - | TRBV25-1 | CASSSPGRFYNEQFF | TGTGCCAGCAGTTCCCCCGGCAGGTTCTACAATGAGCAGTTCTTC
few | TRBJ1-1 | TRBD1 | TRBV2 | CASASTGGDTEAFF | TGTGCCAGCGCCTCCACAGGGGGAGATACTGAAGCTTTCTTT
- | TRBJ1-2 | - | TRBV27 | CASRGPLAPGYGYTF | TGTGCCAGCAGGGGGCCCTTAGCCCCAGGCTATGGCTACACCTTC
- | TRBJ2-3 | - | TRBV30 | CASHVAEDTQYF | TGTGCCTCCCATGTAGCTGAAGATACGCAGTATTTT
- | TRBJ2-1 | - | TRBV11-1 | CASSLARDYHNEQFF | TGTGCCAGCAGCTTAGCGAGGGATTACCACAATGAGCAGTTCTTC
- | TRBJ1-2 | - | TRBV5-4 | CASREGVAPLTGYTF | TGTGCCAGCAGGGAAGGGGTCGCTCCCCTGACCGGCTACACCTTC
- | TRBJ1-1 | TRBD1 | TRBV9 | CASSVGQGNTEAFF | TGTGCCAGCAGCGTCGGACAGGGGAACACTGAAGCTTTCTTT
- | TRBJ1-1 | - | TRBV7-9 | CASSLVAGDAFF | TGTGCCAGCAGCTTAGTGGCAGGGGATGCTTTCTTT
- | TRBJ1-6 | TRBD1 | TRBV9 | CASSPWDRERPPLHF | TGTGCCAGCAGCCCTTGGGACAGGGAGAGACCACCCCTCCACTTT
- | TRBJ2-4 | - | TRBV23-1 | CASSQSWGGIAKNIQYF | TGCGCCAGCAGTCAATCGTGGGGGGGCATAGCCAAAAACATTCAGTACTTC
- | TRBJ1-1 | TRBD1 | TRBV29-1 | CSGLGTGGTNTEAFF | TGCAGCGGACTCGGGACAGGGGGAACGAACACTGAAGCTTTCTTT
- | TRBJ1-1 | - | TRBV11-2 | CASSPGQYTEAFF | TGTGCCAGCAGCCCTGGACAGTACACTGAAGCTTTCTTT
- | TRBJ1-2 | - | TRBV7-3 | CASSAQGGRYGYTF | TGTGCCAGCAGCGCACAGGGAGGGAGATATGGCTACACCTTC
- | TRBJ2-5 | TRBD1 | TRBV6-6 | CASSLGTGDLETQYF | TGTGCCAGCAGCCTCGGGACAGGGGATTTGGAGACCCAGTACTTC
- | TRBJ2-7 | - | TRBV5-1 | CASSVGTLRGYEQYF | TGCGCCAGCAGCGTAGGGACACTCAGGGGATACGAGCAGTACTTC
- | TRBJ1-4 | TRBD1 | TRBV28 | CASSAWTGKNEKLFF | TGTGCCAGCAGTGCCTGGACAGGGAAAAATGAAAAACTGTTTTTT
- | TRBJ1-1 | - | TRBV6-1 | CASSEVGLRQLNTEAFF | TGTGCCAGCAGTGAAGTAGGTTTGCGACAGCTGAACACTGAAGCTTTCTTT
- | TRBJ2-7 | - | TRBV5-6 | CASSLRGYYEQYF | TGTGCCAGCAGCTTGAGGGGGTACTACGAGCAGTACTTC
medium-sized | TRBJ2-3 | - | TRBV9 | CASGLGRSTDTQYF | TGTGCCAGCGGCCTTGGGCGTAGCACAGATACGCAGTATTTT
- | TRBJ2-7 | - | TRBV4-2 | CASSQGFRGSSSYEQYF | TGTGCCAGCAGCCAAGGTTTTAGAGGATCTAGCTCCTACGAGCAGTACTTC
- | TRBJ2-5 | TRBD1 | TRBV2 | CASTTVGDRGETQYF | TGTGCCAGCACCACAGTTGGGGACAGGGGGGAGACCCAGTACTTC
- | TRBJ1-5 | TRBD1 | TRBV9 | CASSGGQARDQPQHF | TGTGCCAGCAGCGGAGGACAGGCTCGTGATCAGCCCCAGCATTTT
- | TRBJ1-2 | TRBD1 | TRBV7-9 | CASSSDRDYGYTF | TGTGCCAGCAGCTCCGACAGGGACTATGGCTACACCTTC
- | TRBJ1-6 | - | TRBV18 | CASSPTGLDSPLHF | TGTGCCAGCTCACCCACAGGACTAGATTCACCCCTCCACTTT
once | TRBJ2-3 | - | TRBV27 | CATKLGESSTDTQYF | TGTGCCACCAAACTGGGAGAGTCAAGCACAGATACGCAGTATTTT
- | TRBJ1-5 | - | TRBV19 | CASSIPGGDSNQPQHF | TGTGCCAGTAGTATCCCGGGAGGAGATAGCAATCAGCCCCAGCATTTT
- | TRBJ1-3 | TRBD1 | TRBV9 | CASSVQGAEGNTIYF | TGTGCCAGCAGCGTACAGGGGGCGGAAGGAAACACCATATATTTT
once | TRBJ1-1 | - | TRBV9 | CASSVIRGGEAFF | TGTGCCAGCAGCGTCATACGGGGGGGTGAAGCTTTCTTT
- | TRBJ2-7 | TRBD1 | TRBV9 | CASSVGQGRGYEQYF | TGTGCCAGCAGCGTAGGACAGGGCAGGGGCTACGAGCAGTACTTC
- | TRBJ1-1 | - | TRBV7-9 | CASSLAARNTEAFF | TGTGCCAGCAGCTTAGCGGCACGAAACACTGAAGCTTTCTTT
- | TRBJ1-4 | TRBD1 | TRBV7-2 | CASSSTGGPTNEKLFF | TGTGCCAGCAGCTCCACAGGGGGTCCAACTAATGAAAAACTGTTTTTT
- | TRBJ1-1 | - | TRBV27 | CASSKIVVRKGGDEAFF | TGTGCCAGCAGTAAAATCGTCGTCCGGAAGGGAGGGGATGAAGCTTTCTTT
- | TRBJ2-2 | TRBD1 | TRBV2 | CASIRDRATELFF | TGTGCCAGCATACGGGACAGGGCCACGGAGCTGTTTTTT
- | TRBJ1-5 | - | TRBV9 | CASSPGVGQLNQPQHF | TGTGCCAGCAGCCCTGGCGTGGGACAACTCAATCAGCCCCAGCATTTT
- | TRBJ2-7 | - | TRBV6-5 | CASSRSRMISYEQYF | TGTGCCAGCAGTCGTTCACGTATGATCTCCTACGAGCAGTACTTC
- | TRBJ1-2 | TRBD1 | TRBV15 | CATSSQGANYGYTF | TGTGCCACCAGCAGCCAGGGGGCTAACTATGGCTACACCTTC
- | TRBJ2-7 | - | TRBV10-2 | CASSESISGTLNEQYF | TGCGCCAGCAGTGAGTCGATTTCGGGGACACTTAACGAGCAGTACTTC
few | TRBJ2-3 | TRBD2 | TRBV7-6 | CASSLAREVTDTQYF | TGTGCCAGCAGCTTAGCCCGGGAGGTCACAGATACGCAGTATTTT
- | TRBJ2-7 | - | TRBV2 | CASSERGYEQYF | TGTGCCAGCAGTGAAAGGGGGTACGAGCAGTACTTC
- | TRBJ2-1 | - | TRBV27 | CASSYVQGLDDEQFF | TGTGCCAGCAGTTACGTGCAGGGTCTTGATGATGAGCAGTTCTTC
- | TRBJ2-5 | - | TRBV19 | CASSIATKGETQYF | TGTGCCAGTAGTATTGCGACGAAGGGGGAGACCCAGTACTTC
few | TRBJ1-2 | TRBD1 | TRBV7-2 | CASSLGTEGAGGYTF | TGTGCCAGCAGCTTAGGAACGGAGGGGGCGGGCGGCTACACCTTC
- | TRBJ2-3 | TRBD1 | TRBV6-1 | CATGQGDTDTQYF | TGTGCCACCGGACAGGGGGACACAGATACGCAGTATTTT
- | TRBJ1-2 | - | TRBV29-1 | CSVPVRSGYGYTF | TGCAGCGTTCCAGTACGGAGCGGGTATGGCTACACCTTC
- | TRBJ2-7 | - | TRBV6-1 | CASSEASRQGVYEQYF | TGTGCCAGCAGTGAAGCATCGAGGCAGGGCGTCTACGAGCAGTACTTC
- | TRBJ1-1 | TRBD1 | TRBV5-1 | CASSSGQALFAEAFF | TGCGCCAGCAGCTCCGGACAGGCCTTATTCGCTGAAGCTTTCTTT
- | TRBJ1-5 | - | TRBV2 | CASRGGGGVGQPQHF | TGTGCCAGCAGGGGCGGTGGGGGGGTAGGTCAGCCCCAGCATTTT
- | TRBJ1-2 | - | TRBV13 | CASRGGNSVGYTF | TGTGCCAGCAGGGGGGGTAATTCCGTTGGCTACACCTTC
- | TRBJ2-7 | - | TRBV7-8 | CASRSAGADPYEQYF | TGTGCCAGCCGCTCCGCGGGGGCCGACCCCTACGAGCAGTACTTC
- | TRBJ2-6 | TRBD1 | TRBV6-1 | CASSESHDRAGANVLTF | TGTGCCAGCAGTGAATCCCACGACAGGGCTGGGGCCAACGTCCTGACTTTC
- | TRBJ1-5 | - | TRBV6-1 | CASSEEEGGNQPQHF | TGTGCCAGCAGTGAAGAGGAGGGTGGCAATCAGCCCCAGCATTTT
- | TRBJ1-2 | TRBD1 | TRBV30 | CAWSQGDRTYGYTF | TGTGCCTGGAGCCAAGGGGACAGGACCTATGGCTACACCTTC